Each of the 32 T cell receptor beta chains below was sequenced from the same sample in a study of blood T cells in healthy people across ages. A second PCR, run for roughly 7 to 12 cycles, used a sample-barcoded 5' primer plus a J-beta primer mix. MiXCR, applied by TCRdb to the 5' RACE reads, yields one record per CDR3 protein. The data hold approximately 850,000 distinct CDR3 sequences, with around 45% observed a single time. Material: blood. These receptors all stem from a man aged 55 to 70 in good health.

The chain uses TRBV13 and TRBJ2-7; 10 bases fit TRBD2. Trimming removed 0 bases from V and 0 bases from J; junction bases left unmatched: 8. Germline-derived CDR1 and CDR2 are PRHDT and FYEKMQ (reference sequence). The CDR3 sequence is 18 residues long. The CDR3: CASSLGPPSGGDSYEQYF. In DNA form, the CDR3 reads TGTGCCAGCAGCTTAGGCCCCCCGAGCGGGGGGGACTCCTACGAGCAGTACTTC.

The chain links TRBV4-3 to TRBJ2-7; D perhaps matches TRBD1 (6 bases). Trimming took off 3 bases at V and 2 bases at J, with 11 bases between the two ends. Germline V gene sequence: CDR1 LGHNA, CDR2 YSLEER. The CDR3 runs 14 residues. The CDR3 loop is CASSQYRDAYEQYF. CDR3 in DNA: TGCGCCAGCAGCCAGTACAGGGACGCCTACGAGCAGTACTTC.

The chain uses TRBV5-1 and TRBJ1-6; weak D call: TRBD1 (5 bases). Trimming removed 0 bases from V and 9 bases from J, with 13 bases in between. The germline CDR1 and CDR2 sequences are SGHRS and YFSETQ. The CDR3 runs 15 residues. The CDR3 DNA follows: TGCGCCAGCAGCTTGGAGTGGGACCATGGTTCACCCCTCCACTTT. It codes for CASSLEWDHGSPLHF. The full variable domain, completed using reference TRBV5-1 and TRBJ1-6, is KAGVTQTPRYLIKTRGQQVTLSCSPISGHRSVSWYQQTPGQGLQFLFEYFSETQRNKGNFPGRFSGRQFSNSRSEMNVSTLELGDSALYLCASSLEWDHGSPLHFGNGTRLTVT.

CDR3 residues: CASSLSVTGVYNEQFF. CDR3 nucleotides: TGTGCCAGCAGCTTGAGTGTGACAGGGGTCTACAATGAGCAGTTCTTC. The chain is built from TRBV5-5 and TRBJ2-1, with 8 bases lining up with TRBD1. CDR1 SGHKS and CDR2 YYEKEE come from the germline V gene (reference sequence). This CDR3 contains 16 residues. After removal of 1 base from V and 3 bases from J, the junction contained 6 bases not matched to a gene.

A few counts support this clonotype. This chain uses TRBV6-6 with TRBJ2-7, with 7 bases that match TRBD1. The ends lost 2 bases at V and 3 bases at J; junction bases unmatched: 4. This CDR3 has 14 amino acids. The V gene's germline CDR1 is MNHNY and CDR2 SVGAGI (reference sequence). The CDR3 loop reads CASSYRDSYYEQYF. The CDR3 DNA reads as TGTGCCAGCAGTTACCGGGACAGCTACTACGAGCAGTACTTC.

The V call is TRBV25-1, the J call TRBJ2-1; TRBD1 matches at 8 bases. CDR3 size: 16 residues. From germline, CDR1 is MGHDK and CDR2 SYGVNS. V dropped 5 bases and J dropped 3; count of bases not matched to a gene: 9. The CDR3 region is CASSSPGQGYYNEQFF. The DNA for the CDR3 is TGTGCCAGCAGTTCACCAGGACAGGGTTACTACAATGAGCAGTTCTTC.

This clonotype was counted only a few times. The chain couples TRBV24-1 to TRBJ2-7; tentatively, D is TRBD2 (6 bases). Germline V lookup: CDR1 KGHDR, CDR2 SFDVKD. Trimming left V 2 bases short and J 0 bases short, with 10 bases between. The CDR3 totals 15 residues. CDR3 protein: CATSDWEVLSYEQYF. In nucleotides, the CDR3 is TGTGCCACCAGTGATTGGGAGGTCCTCTCCTACGAGCAGTACTTC.

There are a few counts of this clonotype. This sequence joins TRBV7-2 and TRBJ1-1; D remains ambiguous. This CDR3 is 13 amino acids long. Trimming shortened V by 5 bases and J by 4 bases, and 11 bases separated the two germline ends. Germline V gene lookup returns CDR1 SGHTA and CDR2 FQGNSA. CDR3 nucleotides: TGTGCCAGCAGCCTCGACGGTATCACTGAAGCTTTCTTT. This translates into CASSLDGITEAFF.

A few counts support this clonotype. CDR3 DNA sequence: TGTGCCAGCATTTCTCACCCCCTGGGACAGGGCCACAATGAGCAGTTCTTC. It is translated as CASISHPLGQGHNEQFF. The chain links TRBV6-5 to TRBJ2-1; the match to TRBD1 covers 9 bases. V shed 7 bases, J shed 5 bases, and the junction held 15 bases outside the gene matches. From germline, CDR1 is MNHEY and CDR2 SVGAGI. There are 17 residues in the CDR3.

This clonotype was picked up a small number of times. This chain connects TRBV6-1 to TRBJ1-1; the D gene is possibly TRBD1 (5 bases). The CDR3 length is 14 residues. Germline V lookup: CDR1 MNHNS, CDR2 SASEGT. V was trimmed by 6 bases and J by 2 bases, leaving 13 bases between them. The chain's CDR3 is CASRLRELNTEAFF. The CDR3 DNA follows: TGTGCCAGCAGGCTCAGGGAGCTAAACACTGAAGCTTTCTTT.

This clonotype turned up a few times. The V gene is TRBV12-3 or TRBV12-4, the J gene TRBJ2-2; 8 bases match TRBD1. The CDR3 has 14 residues. The junction had 7 bases not matched to a gene; V was cut back by 7 bases and J by 6 bases. Here the CDR3 reads CASIGQGWAGELFF. For the CDR3, the DNA is TGTGCCAGCATTGGACAGGGCTGGGCCGGGGAGCTGTTTTTT.

The chain is built from TRBV7-2 and TRBJ2-7, with 8 nucleotides matching TRBD2. Germline CDR1 reads SGHTA; CDR2 reads FQGNSA. V dropped 5 bases and J dropped 4; count of bases not matched to a gene: 13. This CDR3 has 16 amino acids. The CDR3 spells CASSKTSGSLGYEQYF. CDR3 coding DNA: TGTGCCAGCAGCAAAACTAGCGGCAGTCTAGGTTACGAGCAGTACTTC.

The J gene is TRBJ1-4, the V gene TRBV25-1; weak D call: TRBD1 (5 bases). CDR3 length equals 15 residues. Trimming removed 2 bases from V and 0 bases from J, with 7 bases in between. The germline gives CDR1 MGHDK, CDR2 SYGVNS. CDR3 in amino acids: CASSETGATNEKLFF. The CDR3 nucleotides are TGTGCCAGCAGTGAAACAGGAGCAACTAATGAAAAACTGTTTTTT.

J is TRBJ2-7 and V is TRBV12-3 or TRBV12-4, with D possibly TRBD1 on 6 matching bases. The CDR3 sequence is 13 residues long. Trimming pared 9 bases from V and 0 bases from J, leaving 12 bases between. CDR3 protein: CASSWGLSYEQYF. CDR3 nucleotides: TGTGCCAGTTCTTGGGGGCTCTCCTACGAGCAGTACTTC.

The chain employs TRBV5-6 and TRBJ2-7; D gene ambiguous. V was cut by 4 bases and J by 3 bases, with 14 bases left in between. In germline, CDR1 is SGHDT, CDR2 YYEEEE. The CDR3 runs 14 residues. CDR3 protein: CASSPLGHIYEQYF. CDR3 coding DNA: TGTGCCAGCAGCCCGCTAGGGCATATCTACGAGCAGTACTTC.

The chain joins TRBV12-3 or TRBV12-4 to TRBJ1-2, with D unclear. The V and J ends lost 6 bases and 2 bases respectively, with 10 bases between them. The length of the CDR3 is 13 residues. The CDR3 region has the DNA TGTGCCAGCAGCACTACATCAAACTATGGCTACACCTTC. Its translation: CASSTTSNYGYTF.

This clonotype was seen a handful of times. This chain connects TRBV18 to TRBJ2-5; D is unclear. Trimming removed 0 bases at V and 5 bases at J, with 10 bases between. Germline CDR1 KGHSH, CDR2 LQKENI. The CDR3 sequence is 14 residues long. CDR3 region: CASSPPAQGETQYF. As DNA, the CDR3 is TGTGCCAGCTCACCACCAGCACAAGGGGAGACCCAGTACTTC. The complete variable domain, with remaining parts taken from reference TRBV18 and TRBJ2-5, reads NAGVMQNPRHLVRRRGQEARLRCSPMKGHSHVYWYRQLPEEGLKFMVYLQKENIIDESGMPKERFSAEFPKEGPSILRIQQVVRGDSAAYFCASSPPAQGETQYFGPGTRLLVL.

This clonotype occurred a few times. The chain couples TRBV6-5 to TRBJ1-6; D gene uncertain. V was cut by 5 bases and J by 5 bases, with 13 bases left in between. The CDR3 is 15 amino acids. CDR1 and CDR2 (germline): MNHEY, SVGAGI. The chain's CDR3 is CASSEEVPHNSPLHF. In DNA, the CDR3 is TGTGCCAGCAGTGAGGAGGTTCCCCATAATTCACCCCTCCACTTT.

The CDR3 here is CASTDRTGGDGYTF. The CDR3, as DNA: TGTGCCAGCACCGACAGGACAGGCGGTGACGGCTACACCTTC. The genes are TRBV27 and TRBJ1-2; 7 bases align to TRBD1. J gave up 8 bases and V 7 bases, and 13 bases lay outside the gene matches. Per the germline V gene, CDR1 is MNHEY and CDR2 is SMNVEV (reference sequence). The CDR3 sequence is 14 residues long.

The CDR3 protein is CASSQPSGGGRNTEAFF. The CDR3 DNA sequence: TGTGCCAGCAGCCAACCTTCAGGAGGGGGGCGGAACACTGAAGCTTTCTTT. The gene calls are TRBV3-1 and TRBJ1-1; possibly TRBD1 for D (6 bases). Germline lookup yields CDR1 LGHDT and CDR2 YNNKEL (reference sequence). The CDR3 extends over 17 amino acids. The ends were cut back, 2 bases at V and 1 base at J, with 17 bases in the middle.

This clonotype showed up just a few times. The chain combines TRBV7-2 with TRBJ2-5; D is perhaps TRBD1 (6 bases). V shed 5 bases and J shed 5 bases, with 18 bases lying between them. The CDR3 is 15 amino acids. The germline gives CDR1 SGHTA, CDR2 FQGNSA. The CDR3 loop is CASSRQGSRGETQYF. CDR3 DNA: TGTGCCAGCAGCCGCCAAGGCTCTAGGGGGGAGACCCAGTACTTC.

This clonotype was detected only a few times. The rearrangement uses TRBV5-5 and TRBJ1-2, with D possibly TRBD1 on 6 matching bases. V shed 2 bases and J shed 8 bases, with 16 bases lying between them. The CDR3 is made up of 14 amino acids. Germline V gene sequence: CDR1 SGHKS, CDR2 YYEKEE (reference sequence). CDR3 sequence reads: CASSFGTDSSGYTF. CDR3 DNA sequence: TGTGCCAGCAGCTTTGGGACGGACAGTTCGGGCTACACCTTC. Filled out from reference TRBV5-5 and TRBJ1-2, the complete variable domain reads DAGVTQSPTHLIKTRGQQVTLRCSPISGHKSVSWYQQVLGQGPQFIFQYYEKEERGRGNFPDRFSARQFPNYSSELNVNALLLGDSALYLCASSFGTDSSGYTFGSGTRLTVV.

This chain uses TRBV7-9 with TRBJ2-3; D call uncertain. V gave up 1 base and J gave up 5 bases, with 10 bases separating them. The CDR3 totals 14 residues. Germline V gene data show CDR1 as SEHNR and CDR2 as FQNEAQ (reference sequence). CDR3 loop: CASSLVGRGDTQYF. In DNA form, the CDR3 reads TGTGCCAGCAGCTTAGTGGGTAGAGGAGATACGCAGTATTTT.

This chain uses TRBV6-2 or TRBV6-3 with TRBJ2-7; D gene unclear. This CDR3 is built from 14 residues. CDR1 MNHEY and CDR2 SVGEGT come from the germline V gene. V was pared by 4 bases and J by 5 bases, with 15 bases between. The CDR3 reads CASSSPAPGHEQYF. The CDR3 coding sequence is TGTGCCAGCAGTTCTCCGGCCCCTGGCCACGAGCAGTACTTC.

This clonotype was found many times. The V gene is TRBV6-1, the J gene TRBJ1-6, with 10 bases lining up with TRBD1. Losses at the gene ends were 6 bases for V and 8 bases for J; bases not matched to a gene: 7. CDR3 length equals 15 residues. The V gene's germline CDR1 is MNHNS and CDR2 SASEGT. CDR3 sequence: CASRGTGVSDSPLHF. In DNA, the CDR3 is TGTGCCAGCAGGGGGACAGGGGTTAGTGATTCACCCCTCCACTTT.

The chain employs TRBV6-5 and TRBJ1-4; D ambiguous. The germline gives CDR1 MNHEY, CDR2 SVGAGI. CDR3 length: 14 residues. V lost 6 bases to trimming and J lost 8 bases, with 16 bases between them. CDR3 DNA: TGTGCCAGCAGCCGACGTGACCCCCGGGAAAAACTGTTTTTT. The encoded protein is CASSRRDPREKLFF.

This chain's CDR3 is CSVAGGETSSTDTQYF. The CDR3 DNA reads TGCAGCGTTGCGGGCGGGGAGACGTCTAGCACAGATACGCAGTATTTT. V and J are TRBV29-1 and TRBJ2-3, with D perhaps TRBD2 (6 bases). V shed 4 bases and J shed 0 bases, with 17 bases lying between them. CDR1 is SQVTM and CDR2 is ANQGSEA in the germline V gene. The CDR3 is 16 residues long.

The chain combines TRBV28 with TRBJ1-5; D is unresolved. V dropped 6 bases and J dropped 0 bases, with 9 bases sitting between them. The CDR3 consists of 14 residues. Germline CDR1 is MDHEN and CDR2 is SYDVKM. The CDR3 loop is CASRRTVSNQPQHF. The DNA of the CDR3 is TGTGCCAGCAGAAGGACGGTTAGCAATCAGCCCCAGCATTTT.

This clonotype occurred a few times. J is TRBJ2-1 and V is TRBV10-2, with TRBD1 identical over 7 bases. The CDR3 is 14 residues long. Germline V CDR1 and CDR2: WSHSY, SAAADI. Trimming cost V 6 bases and J 6 bases; bases outside gene matches: 8. The CDR3 loop is CASRRDRSFNEQFF. The CDR3 DNA reads TGCGCCAGCAGGAGGGACAGAAGTTTCAATGAGCAGTTCTTC.

This clonotype has a single count. V is TRBV20-1 and J is TRBJ1-3; the D is unclear. This CDR3 spans 15 amino acids. Germline V gene lookup returns CDR1 DFQATT and CDR2 SNEGSKA (reference sequence). V was shortened by 6 bases and J by 0 bases, with 15 bases between the two germline ends. The CDR3 nucleotides are TGCAGTGCCGAACTAGCTCAGGTCTCTGGAAACACCATATATTTT. Translated: CSAELAQVSGNTIYF.

This clonotype was seen a few times. The V call is TRBV7-2, the J call TRBJ2-1, with 14 bases fitting TRBD2. Germline V gene lookup returns CDR1 SGHTA and CDR2 FQGNSA. This CDR3 is built from 16 residues. The trim removed 1 base at V and 7 bases at J, leaving 3 bases unmatched. The CDR3 DNA is TGTGCCAGCAGCTTAGGACTAGCGGGGGGGCATAATGAGCAGTTCTTC. This sequence encodes CASSLGLAGGHNEQFF. Filled out from reference TRBV7-2 and TRBJ2-1, the complete variable domain reads GAGVSQSPSNKVTEKGKDVELRCDPISGHTALYWYRQSLGQGLEFLIYFQGNSAPDKSGLPSDRFSAERTGGSVSTLTIQRTQQEDSAVYLCASSLGLAGGHNEQFFGPGTRLTVL.

The genes are TRBV5-1 and TRBJ1-1; D is possibly TRBD1 (6 bases). The V end lost 0 bases, the J end lost 1 base, and 10 bases lay between the germline ends. The CDR3 length is 15 residues. CDR1 and CDR2 (germline): SGHRS, YFSETQ. The CDR3 is CASSLEGTSNTEAFF. CDR3 coding DNA: TGCGCCAGCAGCTTGGAGGGGACATCGAACACTGAAGCTTTCTTT.